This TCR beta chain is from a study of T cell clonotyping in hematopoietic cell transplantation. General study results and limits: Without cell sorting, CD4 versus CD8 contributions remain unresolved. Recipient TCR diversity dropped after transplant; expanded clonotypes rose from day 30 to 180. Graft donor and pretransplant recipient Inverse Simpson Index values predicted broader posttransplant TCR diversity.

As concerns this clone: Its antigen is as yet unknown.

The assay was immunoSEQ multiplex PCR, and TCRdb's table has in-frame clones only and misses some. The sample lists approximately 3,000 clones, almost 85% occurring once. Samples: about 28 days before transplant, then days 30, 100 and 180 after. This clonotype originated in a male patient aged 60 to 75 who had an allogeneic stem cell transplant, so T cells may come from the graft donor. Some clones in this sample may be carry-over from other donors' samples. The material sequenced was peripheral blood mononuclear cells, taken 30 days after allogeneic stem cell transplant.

CDR3 in DNA: TGTGCCTGGAGTGTGGACCGAACTACCCCTAGCGGTGGCTACACCTTC. Its translation: CAWSVDRTTPSGGYTF. This rearrangement joins TRBV30 to TRBJ1-2; D is uncertain. From germline, CDR1 is GTSNPN and CDR2 SVGIG (reference sequence). The ends were cut back, 0 bases at V and 7 bases at J, with 21 bases in the middle. There are 16 residues in the CDR3.